Detailed here is one T cell receptor (beta chain). The data originate from a study of blood T cell repertoires in COVID-19. Sequencing used immunoSEQ multiplex PCR; TCRdb keeps in-frame clones, though not all of them. Among fewer than 200,000 clones, roughly 86% were seen once, and the ten largest hold more than 1.5%. The CDR3 sequence is 15 residues long. Germline CDR1 SGHRS, CDR2 YFSETQ. V lost 1 base, J lost 4 bases, and 14 bases lay in between. Sequencing was carried out using peripheral blood. The chain employs TRBV5-1 and TRBJ1-1; D is undetermined. The source is a woman aged 50 to 65 with acute or convalescent COVID-19. CDR3 sequence reads: CASSLPEKAVTEAFF. In DNA form, the CDR3 reads TGCGCCAGCAGCTTGCCAGAGAAGGCGGTCACTGAAGCTTTCTTT.